The 26 T cell receptor beta chains in this list originate from one sample, sequenced in a study of immune evolution from preneoplasia to lung adenocarcinoma. Data came from immunoSEQ multiplex PCR; TCRdb stores just in-frame clones and leaves some out. Found here are about 4,300 clones, approximately 79% of them singletons; the top ten hold under 7%. Sequencing input: FFPE minimally invasive lung adenocarcinoma tissue. Receptors were obtained from a person aged 50-70 years with lung adenocarcinoma.

This clone has a handful of counts. The chain carries TRBV7-9 and TRBJ2-1; possibly TRBD2 for D (6 bases). The CDR3 spans 13 residues. Germline V CDR1 and CDR2: SEHNR, FQNEAQ (reference sequence). Trimming shortened V by 1 base and J by 7 bases, and 8 bases separated the two germline ends. CDR3 sequence reads: CASSLDGGNEQFF. CDR3 nucleotide sequence: TGTGCCAGCAGCTTAGATGGGGGGAATGAGCAGTTCTTC.

Of note for this clone: The limits of the CDR3 on the DNA are not certain, so only TCRdb's listed CDR3 is given. V gene TRBV30 combines with J gene TRBJ2-7; the table's D gene call, TRBD1, was not cross checked with the DNA. With termini counted, the CDR3 has 14 amino acids. Germline CDR1 GTSNPN, CDR2 SVGIG (reference sequence). The CDR3 sequence is CAWSVGQGTHEQHF.

CDR3: CASSLTQGGNSPLHF. CDR3 nucleotide sequence: TGTGCCAGCAGCTTAACCCAGGGAGGCAATTCACCCCTCCACTTT. The J gene is TRBJ1-6, the V gene TRBV7-6; D might be TRBD1 (5 bases). V was trimmed by 2 bases and J by 7 bases, leaving 12 bases between them. CDR1 and CDR2 (germline): SGHVS, FNYEAQ. The CDR3 sequence is 15 residues long.

This sequence joins TRBV5-1 and TRBJ2-3; 8 nucleotides match TRBD2. Looked up from germline, CDR1 is SGHRS and CDR2 is YFSETQ. V dropped 4 bases and J dropped 4; count of bases not matched to a gene: 8. The CDR3 contains 15 residues. CDR3 protein: CASSGGGRSADTQYF. The CDR3 DNA follows: TGCGCCAGCAGCGGCGGCGGGAGGAGCGCAGATACGCAGTATTTT.

The rearrangement uses TRBV18 and TRBJ2-2, with D possibly matching TRBD2 (6 bases). CDR3 length: 17 amino acids. CDR1 KGHSH and CDR2 LQKENI come from the germline V gene. V lost 0 bases, J lost 7 bases, and 18 bases lay in between. The chain's CDR3 is CASSPPNSGSEGGELFF. CDR3 coding DNA: TGTGCCAGCTCACCACCGAATTCCGGGAGTGAGGGCGGGGAGCTGTTTTTT.

This clone has more than one count but fewer than ten. The chain links TRBV9 to TRBJ2-3; tentative D call: TRBD2 (7 bases). The V end was cut by 2 bases, the J end by 4 bases, with 14 bases between. This CDR3 has 15 amino acids. Germline V gene data show CDR1 as SGDLS and CDR2 as YYNGEE. The CDR3 DNA is TGTGCCAGCAGCGTGGCGGGGGCCCCCGCAGATACGCAGTATTTT. Residues: CASSVAGAPADTQYF.

The chain has TRBV7-9 and TRBJ1-2, with 7 positions matching TRBD1. Trimming took 1 base from V and 4 from J; bases not matched to a gene: 9. The CDR3 runs to 16 residues. Germline-derived CDR1 and CDR2 are SEHNR and FQNEAQ (reference sequence). In DNA form, the CDR3 reads TGTGCCAGCAGCTTAGAAGGGACAGTCTTAGGCTATGGCTACACCTTC. Amino acids: CASSLEGTVLGYGYTF.

The sample holds one count of this clone. The CDR3 spells CSVLRDYNTEAFF. The CDR3 region has the DNA TGCAGCGTTCTCAGGGATTACAACACTGAAGCTTTCTTT. The chain is built from TRBV29-1 and TRBJ1-1; the D gene is possibly TRBD1 (5 bases). This CDR3 has 13 residues. The V and J ends lost 5 bases and 2 bases respectively, with 12 bases between them. Germline V gives CDR1 SQVTM, CDR2 ANQGSEA.

This clone was seen a few times. The rearrangement joins TRBV9 to TRBJ2-1; possibly TRBD1 or TRBD2 for D (5 bases each). V was pared by 0 bases and J by 10 bases, with 14 bases between. The germline V gene has CDR1 SGDLS and CDR2 YYNGEE. The CDR3 length is 14 residues. The CDR3 bases are TGTGCCAGCAGCGTAGGGGACCAGCAAAGGGAGCAGTTCTTC. It translates to CASSVGDQQREQFF.

The chain uses TRBV18 and TRBJ2-2; D is perhaps TRBD1 (5 bases). V was shortened by 3 bases and J by 3 bases, with 11 bases between the two germline ends. The CDR3 covers 15 residues. Germline lookup yields CDR1 KGHSH and CDR2 LQKENI. CDR3 amino acids: CASSPQQGYTGELFF. CDR3 bases: TGTGCCAGCTCACCTCAGCAGGGCTACACCGGGGAGCTGTTTTTT.

The table lists this clone with a few counts. This sequence joins TRBV7-8 and TRBJ2-1; 9 bases are shared with TRBD2. The ends lost 6 bases at V and 4 bases at J; junction bases unmatched: 7. This CDR3 is 15 amino acids long. Germline CDR1 is SGHVS and CDR2 is FQNEAQ. CDR3 coding DNA: TGTGCCAGCAGTCCCCGGACTAGCGAGTACAATGAGCAGTTCTTC. As protein: CASSPRTSEYNEQFF.

This chain joins TRBV7-9 and TRBJ1-2; the match to TRBD1 covers 7 bases. J lost 4 bases, V lost 5 bases, and 10 bases had no gene match. Germline V gives CDR1 SEHNR, CDR2 FQNEAQ (reference sequence). This CDR3 has 15 residues. The CDR3 DNA follows: TGTGCCAGCAGCCCGCAGGGGGTAGGTGGCTATGGCTACACCTTC. Amino acids: CASSPQGVGGYGYTF.

This rearrangement joins TRBV2 to TRBJ2-7, with D tentatively TRBD1 or TRBD2 (5 bases each). This CDR3 region has 14 residues. The germline V gene has CDR1 SNHLY and CDR2 FYNNEI. Trimming shortened V by 7 bases and J by 1 base, and 14 bases separated the two germline ends. The CDR3 DNA sequence: TGTGCCAGCATAGGGGAAGGGAGTTCCTACGAGCAGTACTTC. Translating gives CASIGEGSSYEQYF.

The genes are TRBV10-2 and TRBJ2-1; TRBD2 aligns across 8 bases. The germline gives CDR1 WSHSY, CDR2 SAAADI. The ends lost 7 bases at V and 4 bases at J; junction bases unmatched: 9. The CDR3 sequence is 15 residues long. Here the CDR3 DNA reads TGCGCCAGCACCGGGGGGGGAAACCTTTACAATGAGCAGTTCTTC. Protein product: CASTGGGNLYNEQFF.

On this clone: Relative to the germline gene, one junction end is altered; a read error may explain this. The J gene is TRBJ2-5, the V gene TRBV4-2; 8 bases fit TRBD2. The CDR3 spans 18 residues. Germline V lookup: CDR1 LGHNA, CDR2 YNFKEQ. The CDR3: CASSQEITGGPATETQYF. DNA for the CDR3: TGTGCCAGCAGTCAAGAGATAACGGGGGGGCCTGCGACCGAGACCCAGTACTTC.

The genes are TRBV6-1 and TRBJ2-1; 14 bases fit TRBD2. V was clipped by 1 base and J by 3 bases; unmatched bases: 5. The CDR3 is 18 residues long. Germline lookup yields CDR1 MNHNS and CDR2 SASEGT. The CDR3 loop is CASSEGRLAGGYYNEQFF. The DNA of the CDR3 is TGTGCCAGCAGTGAAGGTAGACTAGCGGGGGGGTACTACAATGAGCAGTTCTTC.

The chain uses TRBV11-2 and TRBJ1-5; no firm D call. Germline V gene lookup returns CDR1 SGHAT and CDR2 FQNNGV. The V gene lost 0 bases and the J gene lost 7 bases, with 7 bases spanning the gap. The CDR3 is 13 residues long. CDR3 nucleotides: TGTGCCAGCAGCTTAGAACCCGGGCAGCCCCAGCATTTT. Translation: CASSLEPGQPQHF. Supplemented by reference TRBV11-2 and TRBJ1-5, the full variable domain reads EAGVAQSPRYKIIEKRQSVAFWCNPISGHATLYWYQQILGQGPKLLIQFQNNGVVDDSQLPKDRFSAERLKGVDSTLKIQPAKLEDSAVYLCASSLEPGQPQHFGDGTRLSIL.

The J gene is TRBJ2-7, the V gene TRBV6-5, with a possible D match to TRBD2 (6 bases). This CDR3 has 14 amino acids. The V end was cut by 5 bases, the J end by 7 bases, with 18 bases between. Germline CDR1 MNHEY, CDR2 SVGAGI. The DNA of the CDR3 is TGTGCCAGCAGTCGGGACTCTCTCGGTTGGGAGCAGTACTTC. Encoded protein: CASSRDSLGWEQYF.

V is TRBV4-2 and J is TRBJ2-6; D is uncertain. V was pared by 0 bases and J by 4 bases, with 10 bases between. The CDR3 contains 16 residues. CDR1 is LGHNA and CDR2 is YNFKEQ in the germline V gene. In DNA, the CDR3 is TGTGCCAGCAGCCAAGAGGACGGTGGCGGGGCCAACGTCCTGACTTTC. Its translation is CASSQEDGGGANVLTF.

J is TRBJ1-1 and V is TRBV5-1; no clear D. The germline CDR1 and CDR2 sequences are SGHRS and YFSETQ. V was clipped by 0 bases and J by 5 bases, with 14 bases between them. The CDR3 has 15 residues. This CDR3 reads CASSLDPGLETEAFF. The CDR3 nucleotides read TGCGCCAGCAGCTTGGATCCGGGGTTGGAAACTGAAGCTTTCTTT. Drawing the rest from reference TRBV5-1 and TRBJ1-1, the complete variable domain is KAGVTQTPRYLIKTRGQQVTLSCSPISGHRSVSWYQQTPGQGLQFLFEYFSETQRNKGNFPGRFSGRQFSNSRSEMNVSTLELGDSALYLCASSLDPGLETEAFFGQGTRLTVV.

The V and J genes are TRBV19 and TRBJ1-2; no clear D. V lost 3 bases to trimming and J lost 5 bases, with 4 bases between them. The CDR3 extends over 11 amino acids. Germline values: CDR1 LNHDA, CDR2 SQIVND (reference sequence). The CDR3 loop reads CASSIEYGYTF. CDR3 in DNA: TGTGCCAGTAGTATCGAGTATGGCTACACCTTC.

The V call is TRBV5-6, the J call TRBJ1-3; a possible D gene is TRBD1 (6 bases). V was cut by 0 bases and J by 0 bases, with 7 bases left in between. This CDR3 contains 15 residues. CDR1 SGHDT and CDR2 YYEEEE come from the germline V gene. The CDR3 DNA reads as TGTGCCAGCAGCTTGGACAGGGTCTCTGGAAACACCATATATTTT. This translates into CASSLDRVSGNTIYF.

The rearrangement links TRBV2 to TRBJ2-7; no definite D call. The CDR3 has 14 amino acids. V lost 6 bases, J lost 6 bases, and 18 bases lay in between. Per the germline V gene, CDR1 is SNHLY and CDR2 is FYNNEI. CDR3 coding DNA: TGTGCCAGCAGCCCTAGTAGGGCTTTTGGCGAGCAGTACTTC. Its translation: CASSPSRAFGEQYF.

This clone was observed a handful of times. V is TRBV27 and J is TRBJ2-1; TRBD2 matches at 7 bases. Germline CDR1 and CDR2: MNHEY and SMNVEV (reference sequence). The CDR3 loop spans 16 amino acids. Trimming removed 4 bases from V and 8 bases from J; junction bases left unmatched: 14. DNA of the CDR3: TGTGCCAGCAGTTCCCCTAGGGCGGGGGTTATCGATGAGCAGTTCTTC. This gives the protein CASSSPRAGVIDEQFF.

The chain joins TRBV28 to TRBJ2-1; 14 nucleotides line up with TRBD2. CDR3 length equals 15 residues. Germline CDR1 is MDHEN and CDR2 is SYDVKM. The V segment lost 6 bases and the J segment 8 bases; nucleotides outside the gene matches: 6. As DNA, the CDR3 is TGTGCCAGCAGGGGGACTAGCGGGAGTAGGGATGAGCAGTTCTTC. This translates into CASRGTSGSRDEQFF. The whole variable domain, filled in from reference TRBV28 and TRBJ2-1, reads DVKVTQSSRYLVKRTGEKVFLECVQDMDHENMFWYRQDPGLGLRLIYFSYDVKMKEKGDIPEGYSVSREKKERFSLILESASTNQTSMYLCASRGTSGSRDEQFFGPGTRLTVL.

Worth noting for this clone: Other DNA sequences in this specimen translate into the identical CDR3. This chain connects TRBV5-1 to TRBJ2-1, with a weak D call TRBD1 (5 bases). Germline values: CDR1 SGHRS, CDR2 YFSETQ. V shed 0 bases and J shed 4 bases, with 11 bases lying between them. The CDR3 loop spans 15 amino acids. As DNA, the CDR3 is TGCGCCAGCAGCTTGGAAGGGGCAGGGTACAATGAGCAGTTCTTC. Its translation is CASSLEGAGYNEQFF.